The 25 T cell receptor delta chains below come from one sample, sequenced in a study of γδ T cells in repeated Plasmodium falciparum infection (dated by TCRdb to 2020 to 2023). For bulk TCR repertoire analysis, Vgamma9/Vdelta2+ and Vdelta2-negative gammadelta T cell populations were flow-sorted out of peripheral blood mononuclear cells. Library creation used multiplex PCR. Sequencing was carried out with an Illumina MiSeq. TCRdb called clones from the public reads with CATT, and repeated DNA sequences were later combined into one row. Present in this sample are more than 70,000 delta-chain clones, approximately 0.96% of which were seen just once. The ten largest account for 9.5% to 10% of the sample. The sample consisted of gamma-delta T cells from blood. Receptors were obtained from a pool of human donors (malaria-infected and uninfected, not separated).

This clone occurred a few times. A read error likely explains why the TCRdb protein, taken from a much larger clone, differs from this DNA's translation at residue 5; the protein shown is translated from the DNA. The chain joins TRDV1 to TRDJ1, with 11 nucleotides matching TRDD3. TCRdb is silent on the J gene; assignment here came from matching the DNA to germline. Germline V gene sequence: CDR1 TSWWSYY, CDR2 QGS. CDR3 length equals 21 residues. Trimming took 5 bases from V and 0 from J; bases not matched to a gene: 20. The CDR3 is CALGKRIRYWGISSYTDKLIF. In nucleotides, the CDR3 is TGTGCTCTTGGGAAACGGATCCGGTACTGGGGGATAAGTTCTTACACCGATAAACTCATCTTT.

Worth noting for this clone: TCRdb assigns this DNA the protein of a much larger clone, which departs from its translation at residue 11; this likely reflects a read error, and the protein shown comes from translating the DNA. V usage is TRDV2 and J usage is TRDJ1; perhaps TRDD3 as D (6 bases). CDR1 is GEAIGNYY and CDR2 is EKD in the germline V gene. V was cut by 0 bases and J by 3 bases, with 16 bases left in between. CDR3 length equals 16 residues. The DNA for the CDR3 is TGTGCCTGTGACACCGAAGGACTGGGCCACGCCGATAAACTCATCTTT. It yields the protein CACDTEGLGHADKLIF.

Regarding this clone: Only one base separates this from a far larger clonotype, so it likely reflects a read error. Distinct nucleotide sequences in the sample also encode this CDR3. TRDV2 is the V gene, and the J gene was not called; the tabulated D call, TRDD3, remains unverified against the DNA. The CDR3 has 15 residues. CDR1 and CDR2 from the germline V gene are GEAIGNYY and EKD. The CDR3 DNA reads as TGTGCCTGTGACGTACTGGGGGTTTACACCGATAAACTAATCTTT. Translation: CACDVLGVYTDKLIF.

This clone was detected a few times. The TCRdb protein comes from a much larger clone and disagrees with this DNA's translation at residue 8, likely due to a read error; the protein given here is derived from the DNA. The V call is TRDV1, the J call TRDJ1; D perhaps matches TRDD2 (5 bases). Since TCRdb gives no J gene, matching the DNA to germline was used here to assign it. The ends were cut back, 2 bases at V and 0 bases at J, with 34 bases in the middle. The CDR3 consists of 23 residues. The germline V gene encodes CDR1 TSWWSYY and CDR2 QGS. CDR3 sequence reads: CALGERRTLRLREYDGYTDKLIF. CDR3 in DNA: TGTGCTCTTGGGGAAAGGAGGACCCTACGTTTACGGGAGTACGACGGGTACACCGATAAACTCATCTTT.

A few counts support this clone. This is likely an artifact of a read error, given a far larger clone one base away. Other DNA sequences in this sample translate to the same CDR3. CDR3: CASFLETHYWGIRVGGPDKLIF. CDR3 nucleotide sequence: TGTGCTTCCTTTCTAGAAACCCATTACTGGGGGATACGCGTAGGGGGTCCCGATAAACTCATCTTT. The chain uses TRAV38-2/DV8 and TRDJ1; 13 bases fit TRDD3. The J gene, absent from TCRdb, was called here by matching the DNA to germline. The CDR3 runs 22 residues. The germline gives CDR1 TSESDYY, CDR2 QEAYKQQN. Trimming removed 9 bases from V and 3 bases from J; junction bases left unmatched: 29.

There are a few counts of this clone. The protein TCRdb gives is from a much larger clone and does not agree with this DNA's translation at residue 10, likely a read error; the protein shown here comes from the DNA. The CDR3 loop reads CALGELSGDAPYTDKLIF. DNA of the CDR3: TGTGCTCTTGGGGAACTCTCGGGGGATGCGCCCTACACCGATAAACTCATCTTT. This chain links TRDV1 with TRDJ1, with TRDD3 matching 7 bases. The CDR3 totals 18 residues. Germline CDR1 and CDR2: TSWWSYY and QGS. The V and J ends lost 0 bases and 0 bases, in that order; junction bases with no gene match: 10.

A word on this clone: This is likely an artifact of a read error, given a far larger clone one base away. The identical CDR3 is also encoded by other nucleotide sequences in the sample. The CDR3 loop reads CALGEQPVLTFLHVLVDWYTDKLIF. For the CDR3, the DNA is TGTGCTCTTGGGGAACAACCTGTACTAACTTTCCTACACGTACTGGTTGATTGGTACACCGACAAACTCATCTTT. V is TRDV1 and J is TRDJ1, with TRDD2 identical over 7 bases. No J gene was available from TCRdb, and it was assigned here by a germline match of the DNA. CDR1 and CDR2 (germline): TSWWSYY, QGS. The length of the CDR3 is 25 residues.

Points on this clone: TCRdb's protein, taken from a much larger clone, differs from this DNA's translation at residue 9, likely owing to a read error; the protein displayed comes from the DNA. The gene calls are TRDV2 and TRDJ1; a possible D gene is TRDD3 (7 bases). The J gene, absent from TCRdb, was called here by matching the DNA to germline. The V and J ends lost 5 bases and 2 bases respectively, with 17 bases between them. The CDR3 is 15 residues long. Per germline, CDR1 GEAIGNYY and CDR2 EKD. CDR3 region: CACASLLGNTDKLIF. In DNA, the CDR3 is TGTGCCTGTGCTTCCTTACTGGGGAATACCGATAAACTCATCTTT.

In the case of this clone: Translating this DNA gives a protein that differs at residue 6 from the TCRdb one, which belongs to a much larger clone; a read error is likely, and the protein shown is this translation. This rearrangement joins TRDV1 to TRDJ1, with D possibly matching TRDD2 (6 bases). Here the J gene was assigned by germline matching of the DNA, as TCRdb has none. Germline V gene sequence: CDR1 TSWWSYY, CDR2 QGS. Trimming removed 2 bases at V and 2 bases at J, with 21 bases between. CDR3 size: 18 residues. In nucleotides, the CDR3 is TGTGCTCTTGGGGAATCGTCCTCCTACCCCGCGTGTACCGATAAACTCATCTTT. As protein: CALGESSSYPACTDKLIF.

This clone occurred a few times. The protein in TCRdb stems from a much larger clone and differs at residue 10 from this DNA's translation, likely a read error; here the protein is translated from the DNA. This chain joins TRDV1 and TRDJ1; 12 nucleotides match TRDD3. Germline assignment: CDR1 TSWWSYY and CDR2 QGS. The CDR3 totals 22 residues. Trimming removed 4 bases from V and 1 base from J; junction bases left unmatched: 22. The DNA of the CDR3 is TGTGCTCTTGGGGGCCACCTTCCTAATCGTCTGGGGGATACGGTGGTCACCGATAAACTCATCTTT. Translation: CALGGHLPNRLGDTVVTDKLIF.

Concerning this clone: This DNA translates differently at residue 3 from the TCRdb protein, which is that of a much larger clone; a read error is likely, and the protein shown is the DNA's own translation. The chain employs TRDV1 and TRDJ1, with D perhaps given as TRDD1 or TRDD3 (5 bases each). Germline-derived CDR1 and CDR2 are TSWWSYY and QGS. The CDR3 is 16 residues long. Here the CDR3 DNA reads TGTGCTATTGGGGAAGAAGAAATCTCTCTTACCGATAAACTCATCTTT. It encodes CAIGEEEISLTDKLIF.

Comments on this clone: The protein held in TCRdb is that of a much larger clone and does not match this DNA's translation at residue 11, likely because of a read error; the protein shown is translated from the DNA. V and J are TRDV1 and TRDJ1; 12 bases agree with TRDD3. The J gene, not given by TCRdb, was assigned here from a germline match of the nucleotide sequence. J was trimmed by 2 bases and V by 0 bases; bases with no gene match: 19. Per germline, CDR1 TSWWSYY and CDR2 QGS. This CDR3 comprises 22 residues. CDR3 nucleotide sequence: TGTGCTCTTGGGGAACTAAACCTTCCTACGAATACTGGGGGATACAGGACCGATAAACTCATCTTT. Translating it yields CALGELNLPTNTGGYRTDKLIF.

This clone was recorded many times. The mismatch at residue 15 between this DNA's translation and the TCRdb protein of a much larger clone likely reflects a read error; the protein shown is translated from the DNA. The rearrangement joins TRDV2 to TRDJ2; the match to TRDD2 covers 7 bases. The CDR3 runs 20 residues. Germline lookup yields CDR1 GEAIGNYY and CDR2 EKD. Unmatched junction bases numbered 21, after V lost 0 bases and J lost 6 bases. CDR3 DNA: TGTGCCTGTGACACCGTCGGATCCCTGCCTTCCTTAGCTGAGGCAGCACAACTCTTCTTT. As protein: CACDTVGSLPSLAEAAQLFF.

Remarks on this clone: TCRdb attributes to this sequence the protein of a much larger clone, which differs from the DNA translation at residue 9; a read error is likely, and the protein displayed is translated from the DNA. The chain has TRDV2 and TRDJ1; 7 nucleotides line up with TRDD3. Germline matching of the DNA provided the J gene here, since TCRdb leaves it blank. The junction had 21 bases not matched to a gene; V was cut back by 3 bases and J by 0 bases. This CDR3 has 20 amino acids. Germline-derived CDR1 and CDR2 are GEAIGNYY and EKD. The CDR3 DNA is TGTGCCTGTGACTCCCGAGGTTCCCGCTGGGGGCCTCCCTACACCGATAAACTCATCTTT. Its protein is CACDSRGSRWGPPYTDKLIF.

This clone turned up a few times. This DNA's translation and the protein TCRdb lists, from a much larger clone, do not match at residue 11, likely due to a read error; the protein shown is translated from the DNA. V is TRDV2 and J is TRDJ1; D perhaps matches TRDD3 (5 bases). No J gene was available from TCRdb, and it was assigned here by a germline match of the DNA. The CDR3 extends over 14 amino acids. The V gene's germline CDR1 is GEAIGNYY and CDR2 EKD. CDR3: CACDGVGSRDRLIF. CDR3 bases: TGTGCCTGTGACGGGGTGGGATCACGCGATAGACTCATCTTT.

This clone was found a few times. TCRdb's protein, taken from a much larger clone, differs from this DNA's translation at residue 10, likely owing to a read error; the protein displayed comes from the DNA. The rearrangement uses TRDV1 and TRDJ1; D might be TRDD3 (5 bases). The J gene, not given by TCRdb, was assigned here from a germline match of the nucleotide sequence. This CDR3 is built from 20 residues. In germline, CDR1 is TSWWSYY, CDR2 QGS. With 0 bases removed from V and 0 bases from J, the gap between germline ends came to 23 bases. The CDR3 DNA sequence: TGTGCTCTTGGGGAACTAGTTTCGTGGAGCCCGAGGGGGTACACCGATAAACTCATCTTT. This gives the protein CALGELVSWSPRGYTDKLIF.

Comment on this clone: This sequence is one base from a far larger clone and is likely a read error. This specimen includes other DNA sequences encoding the same CDR3. The CDR3 region is CACDPVLGDPGRTDKLIF. The CDR3 nucleotides read TGTGCCTGTGACCCCGTACTAGGGGATCCGGGGAGAACCGATAAACTCATCTTT. The rearrangement joins TRDV2 to TRDJ1, with D possibly being TRDD3 (6 bases). Here the J gene came from matching the DNA to germline, since TCRdb omits it. Germline CDR1 is GEAIGNYY and CDR2 is EKD. Deletions cut 3 bases from V and 2 bases from J, with 24 bases between. This CDR3 comprises 18 residues.

The table lists this clone with a few counts. This clone may be a read error of a much larger clone one base away. The J gene is uncalled and the V gene is TRDV2; the table's D call, TRDD3, was not checked against the DNA. Germline V gives CDR1 GEAIGNYY, CDR2 EKD. The CDR3 sequence is 19 residues long. Here the CDR3 DNA reads TGTGCCTTATCCTTCCTACGAAGTCCTGGGGGACCGTACACCGATAAGCTCATCTTT. Translation: CALSFLRSPGGPYTDKLIF.

This clone appeared a few times. The TCRdb protein comes from a much larger clone and disagrees with this DNA's translation at residue 4, likely due to a read error; the protein given here is derived from the DNA. This chain uses TRDV2 with TRDJ3, with 10 bases lining up with TRDD3. Here the J gene was assigned by germline matching of the DNA, as TCRdb has none. The germline V gene encodes CDR1 GEAIGNYY and CDR2 EKD. CDR3 length: 19 residues. CDR3 protein: CACGTGGYESSWDTRQMFF. CDR3 bases: TGTGCCTGTGGCACCGGGGGATACGAAAGCTCCTGGGACACCCGACAGATGTTTTTC.

This clone was counted ten times or more. This likely stems from a read error, as it lies one base from a far larger clone. The rearrangement uses TRDV1 and TRDJ1; 9 bases agree with TRDD3. Germline V gene lookup returns CDR1 TSWWSYY and CDR2 QGS. This CDR3 contains 19 residues. The trim removed 10 bases at V and 0 bases at J, leaving 21 bases unmatched. The CDR3 bases are TGTGCTCCGAACTCACTGCGGGGGGGGATACCCTCGTACACCGATAAACTCATCTTT. Its translation is CAPNSLRGGIPSYTDKLIF.

The chain combines TRDV2 with TRDJ1; 12 bases are shared with TRDD3. Since TCRdb gives no J gene, matching the DNA to germline was used here to assign it. V lost 3 bases to trimming and J lost 4 bases; unmatched junction nucleotides: 11. The V gene's germline CDR1 is GEAIGNYY and CDR2 EKD. This CDR3 region has 17 residues. This CDR3 is CACDERSWGIRSDKLIF. The CDR3 nucleotides are TGTGCCTGTGACGAGAGGAGCTGGGGGATACGCAGCGATAAACTCATCTTT.

This clone was observed a few times. A much bigger clone sits one base away, suggesting this may be a read error. This sample includes further DNA sequences coding for the same CDR3. This chain links TRDV1 with TRDJ1; 9 bases fit TRDD3. The CDR3 is 21 residues long. The germline V gene encodes CDR1 TSWWSYY and CDR2 QGS. In DNA, the CDR3 is TGTGCCCTTGGGGTACCTACTAGCGGGGGATACCACAAGTTTAACGCCGATAAACTCATCTTT. It encodes CALGVPTSGGYHKFNADKLIF.

Points on this clone: A read error is the likely source, as a far larger clone sits one nucleotide away. The same CDR3 is also encoded by other DNA sequences in this sample. The chain couples TRDV1 to TRDJ1, with 11 bases aligning to TRDD3. TCRdb is silent on the J gene; assignment here came from matching the DNA to germline. The CDR3 sequence is 25 residues long. Germline assignment: CDR1 TSWWSYY and CDR2 QGS. The V segment lost 4 bases and the J segment 0 bases; nucleotides outside the gene matches: 31. The CDR3 DNA reads TGTGCTCTTGGGGGCCTCGTGAGCGTGAGCGTGACGCTCTTACTGGGGGATAGGTACACCGATAAACTCATCTTT. This gives the protein CALGGLVSVSVTLLLGDRYTDKLIF.

On this clone: TCRdb's protein for this DNA is that of a much larger clone and differs from the translation at residue 10, likely a read error; the protein shown is the DNA translation. The CDR3 reads CALGSRPRKVNTRSLDKLIF. The CDR3 region has the DNA TGTGCTCTTGGGTCCCGGCCCCGCAAAGTCAACACTCGATCCCTCGATAAACTCATCTTT. The rearrangement uses TRDV1 and TRDJ1; no definite D call. Here the J gene came from matching the DNA to germline, since TCRdb omits it. V dropped 5 bases and J dropped 4 bases, with 32 bases sitting between them. Per germline, CDR1 TSWWSYY and CDR2 QGS. This CDR3 is 20 amino acids long.

This clone occurred a few times. For this DNA, TCRdb reports the protein of a much larger clone, which diverges at residue 22, most likely from a read error; the protein presented here is translated directly from the DNA. The chain combines TRDV1 with TRDJ1; TRDD3 agrees at 13 bases. TCRdb gives no J gene; it was assigned here by matching the DNA to germline. From germline, CDR1 is TSWWSYY and CDR2 QGS. Trimming at V came to 5 bases and at J to 0 bases, leaving 45 bases not matched to a gene. The CDR3 contains 30 residues. The CDR3 DNA reads as TGTGCTCTTGGGACTCAGGCGCAATCACCGAAACCTCTCCCATACTGGGGGATACGCACGCCCCTCCTAAACACCGATAAACTCATCTTT. This gives the protein CALGTQAQSPKPLPYWGIRTPLLNTDKLIF.